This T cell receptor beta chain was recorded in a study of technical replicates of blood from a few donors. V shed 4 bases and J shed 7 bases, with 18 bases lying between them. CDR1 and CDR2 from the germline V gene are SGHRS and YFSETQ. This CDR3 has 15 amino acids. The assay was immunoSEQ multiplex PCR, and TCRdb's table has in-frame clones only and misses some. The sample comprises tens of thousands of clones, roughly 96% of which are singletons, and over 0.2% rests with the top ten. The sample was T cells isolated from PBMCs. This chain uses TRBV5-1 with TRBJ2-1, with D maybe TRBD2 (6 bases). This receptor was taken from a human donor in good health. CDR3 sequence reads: CASSRDGGAANEQFF. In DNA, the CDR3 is TGCGCCAGCAGCCGGGACGGCGGGGCCGCGAATGAGCAGTTCTTC.